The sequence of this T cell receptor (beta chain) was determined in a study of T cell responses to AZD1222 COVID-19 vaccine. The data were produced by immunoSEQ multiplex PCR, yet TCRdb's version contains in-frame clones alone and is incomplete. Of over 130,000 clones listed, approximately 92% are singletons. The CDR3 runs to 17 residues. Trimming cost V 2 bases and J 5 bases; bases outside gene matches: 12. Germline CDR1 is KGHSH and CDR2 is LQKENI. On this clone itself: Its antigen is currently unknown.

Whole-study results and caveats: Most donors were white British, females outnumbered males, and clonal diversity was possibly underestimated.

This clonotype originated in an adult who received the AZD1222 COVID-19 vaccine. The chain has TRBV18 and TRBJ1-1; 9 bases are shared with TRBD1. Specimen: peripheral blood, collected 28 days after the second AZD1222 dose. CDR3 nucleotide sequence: TGTGCCAGCTCACCATCGCCCGGGACAGGGCCGAAGACTGAAGCTTTCTTT. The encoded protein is CASSPSPGTGPKTEAFF.